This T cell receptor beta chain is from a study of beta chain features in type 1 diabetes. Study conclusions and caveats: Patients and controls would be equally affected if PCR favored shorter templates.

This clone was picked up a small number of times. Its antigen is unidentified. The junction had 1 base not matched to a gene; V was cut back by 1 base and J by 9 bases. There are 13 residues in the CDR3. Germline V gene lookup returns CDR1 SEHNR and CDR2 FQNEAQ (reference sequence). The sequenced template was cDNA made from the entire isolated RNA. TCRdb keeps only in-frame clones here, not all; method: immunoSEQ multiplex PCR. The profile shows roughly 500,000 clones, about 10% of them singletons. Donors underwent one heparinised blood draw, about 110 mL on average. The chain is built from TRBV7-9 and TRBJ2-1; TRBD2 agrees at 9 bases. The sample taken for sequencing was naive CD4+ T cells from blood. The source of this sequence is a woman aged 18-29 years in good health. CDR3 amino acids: CASSLGTSAEQFF. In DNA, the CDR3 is TGTGCCAGCAGCTTAGGGACTAGCGCTGAGCAGTTCTTC.